The rows below give T cell receptor beta chains drawn from one sample of a study of blood T cell repertoires in COVID-19. Method: immunoSEQ multiplex PCR; TCRdb's copy keeps in-frame clones and lacks some. The table shows a few hundred thousand clones, with about nine tenths occurring only once. The sequencing sample was made of peripheral blood. The receptors here all came from a man aged 50 to 59 with active or convalescent COVID-19. CDR3s leave out the opening cysteine and the closing phenylalanine or tryptophan.

CDR3 protein	J gene	V gene
ASSPDITRDNEQF	TRBJ2-1	TRBV28
ASSRSGGTYEQY	TRBJ2-7	TRBV5-1
ATSEPKGRGGDEQF	TRBJ2-1	TRBV24-1
ASEGGRVTGEQY	TRBJ2-7	TRBV2
ASSFQGADTGELF	TRBJ2-2	TRBV3-1/TRBV3-2
ASSYSPGVGETQY	TRBJ2-5	TRBV6-5
ASSSRQGAYNEQF	TRBJ2-1	TRBV9
ASTKKEGYT	TRBJ1-2	TRBV6-7
AWSEKSGIPISNQPQH	TRBJ1-5	TRBV30
ATSDPGLAGVDEQF	TRBJ2-1	TRBV24-1
ASSLGRTGGRETQY	TRBJ2-5	TRBV5-6
ASSHLGQGGNQPQH	TRBJ1-5	TRBV4-2
ASGDRTSDTQY	TRBJ2-3	TRBV11-3
SVALGGADTQY	TRBJ2-3	TRBV29-1
ATSSDRDSTSNTGELF	TRBJ2-2	TRBV15
ASSLVPTSGGNNEQF	TRBJ2-1	TRBV5-8
ATRRGEEKLF	TRBJ1-4	TRBV6-1
ASSLDPASGGRDEQF	TRBJ2-1	TRBV11-3
ASSSQGSNQETQY	TRBJ2-5	TRBV3-1/TRBV3-2
ASRAGASYNSPLH	TRBJ1-6	TRBV6-4
AWSRGARGGEIQY	TRBJ2-5	TRBV30
SASPATSSYEQY	TRBJ2-7	TRBV29-1
ASSPTDSYNEQF	TRBJ2-1	TRBV7-8
ASSFGTGTYEQY	TRBJ2-7	TRBV5-1
ATSDGASYEQY	TRBJ2-7	TRBV24-1
ASSQDRGRSNNEQF	TRBJ2-1	TRBV19
ASSSKGGGGNQPQH	TRBJ1-5	TRBV18
AWSPGGGRGPNYGYT	TRBJ1-2	TRBV30